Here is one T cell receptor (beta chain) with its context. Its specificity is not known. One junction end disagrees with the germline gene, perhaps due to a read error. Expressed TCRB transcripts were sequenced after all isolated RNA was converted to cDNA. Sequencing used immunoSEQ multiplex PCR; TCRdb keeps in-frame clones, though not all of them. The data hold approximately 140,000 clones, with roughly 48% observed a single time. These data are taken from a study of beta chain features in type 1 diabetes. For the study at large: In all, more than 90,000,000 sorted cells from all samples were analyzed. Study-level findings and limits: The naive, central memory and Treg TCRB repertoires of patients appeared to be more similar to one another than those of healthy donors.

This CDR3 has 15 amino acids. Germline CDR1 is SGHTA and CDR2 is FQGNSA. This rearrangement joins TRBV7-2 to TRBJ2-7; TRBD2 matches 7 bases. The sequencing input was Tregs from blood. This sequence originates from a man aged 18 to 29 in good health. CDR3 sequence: CASTLQVAGSYEQYF. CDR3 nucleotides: TGTGCCAGCACCTTACAGGTAGCGGGCAGCTACGAGCAGTACTTC.